The present T cell receptor (beta chain) was sequenced within a study of Ad26.COV2.S vaccination and SARS-CoV-2 variants. Turning to the study itself: Within the COV1001 Ad26.COV2.S trial arm, the donor was enrolled.

V was pared by 3 bases and J by 6 bases, with 8 bases of the junction left unmatched. CDR1 and CDR2 (germline): LGHNA, YNFKEQ. This CDR3 has 15 residues. This table comes from immunoSEQ multiplex PCR, and its TCRdb copy is limited to in-frame clones, with some not included. The table records some 520,000 clones, roughly 89% of them present only once. Documented treatment: 15 to 20 received Ad26.COV2.S at low or high dose, single or two shots; several received placebo; per-sample allocation not given. Sampling was done on day 63 after the first vaccine or placebo injection. A Boston donor was an adult aged 18-55 years. What was given as vaccine was an Ad26 vector encoding Wuhan-strain SARS-CoV-2 spike. This clone was observed once.

The V and J genes are TRBV4-2 and TRBJ2-3; TRBD2 matches 8 bases. The sequence was collected from a person aged 18-65 years who received the Ad26.COV2.S COVID-19 vaccine or a placebo. Sequenced material: peripheral blood, taken in a trial of Ad26.COV2.S vaccine versus placebo. The DNA of the CDR3 is TGTGCCAGCAGCCAGACGAGCGGGAGTGTTGATACGCAGTATTTT. Translating it yields CASSQTSGSVDTQYF.